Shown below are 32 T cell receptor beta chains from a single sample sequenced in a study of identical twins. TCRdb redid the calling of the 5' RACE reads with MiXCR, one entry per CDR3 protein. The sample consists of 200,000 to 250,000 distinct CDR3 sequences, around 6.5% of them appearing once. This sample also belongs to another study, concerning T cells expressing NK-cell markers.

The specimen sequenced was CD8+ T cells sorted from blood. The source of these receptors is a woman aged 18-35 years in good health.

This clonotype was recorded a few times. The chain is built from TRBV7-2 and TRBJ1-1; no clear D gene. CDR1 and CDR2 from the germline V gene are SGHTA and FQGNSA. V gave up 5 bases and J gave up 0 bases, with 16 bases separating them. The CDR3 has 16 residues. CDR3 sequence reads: CASSDERRYMNTEAFF. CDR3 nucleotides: TGTGCCAGCAGCGACGAGAGGAGGTATATGAACACTGAAGCTTTCTTT.

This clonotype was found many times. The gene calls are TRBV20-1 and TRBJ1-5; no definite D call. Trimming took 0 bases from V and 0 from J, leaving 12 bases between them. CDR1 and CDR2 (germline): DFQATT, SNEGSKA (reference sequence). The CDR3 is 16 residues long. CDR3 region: CSAREGEGISNQPQHF. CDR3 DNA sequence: TGCAGTGCTAGAGAGGGTGAGGGTATTAGCAATCAGCCCCAGCATTTT.

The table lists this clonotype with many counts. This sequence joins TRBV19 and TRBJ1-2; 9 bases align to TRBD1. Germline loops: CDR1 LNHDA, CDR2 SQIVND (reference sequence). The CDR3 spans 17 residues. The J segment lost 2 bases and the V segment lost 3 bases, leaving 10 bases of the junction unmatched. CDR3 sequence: CASSILWTGALNYGYTF. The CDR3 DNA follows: TGTGCCAGTAGTATTTTATGGACAGGGGCCCTGAACTATGGCTACACCTTC.

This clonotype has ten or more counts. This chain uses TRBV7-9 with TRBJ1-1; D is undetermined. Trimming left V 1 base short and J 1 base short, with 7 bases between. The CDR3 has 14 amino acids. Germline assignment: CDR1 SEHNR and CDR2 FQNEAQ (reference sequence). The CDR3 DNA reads TGTGCCAGCAGCTTAGTCGAGGGGAACACTGAAGCTTTCTTT. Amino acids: CASSLVEGNTEAFF.

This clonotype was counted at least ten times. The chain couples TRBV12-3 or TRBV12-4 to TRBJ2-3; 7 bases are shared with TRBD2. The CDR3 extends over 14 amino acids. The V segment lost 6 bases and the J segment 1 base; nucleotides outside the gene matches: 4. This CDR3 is CASSNGGGTDTQYF. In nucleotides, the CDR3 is TGTGCCAGCAGCAATGGGGGGGGCACAGATACGCAGTATTTT.

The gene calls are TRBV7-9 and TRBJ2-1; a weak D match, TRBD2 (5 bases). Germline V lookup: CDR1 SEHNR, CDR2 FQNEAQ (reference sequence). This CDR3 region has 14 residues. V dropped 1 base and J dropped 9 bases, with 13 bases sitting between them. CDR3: CASSLVAFRVEQFF. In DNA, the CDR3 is TGTGCCAGCAGCTTAGTAGCGTTTCGGGTTGAGCAGTTCTTC.

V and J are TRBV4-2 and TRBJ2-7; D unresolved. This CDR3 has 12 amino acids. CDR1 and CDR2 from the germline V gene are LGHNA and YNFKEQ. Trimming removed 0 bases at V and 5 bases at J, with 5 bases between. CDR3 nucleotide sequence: TGTGCCAGCAGCCAAGATCGTAACGAGCAGTACTTC. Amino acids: CASSQDRNEQYF.

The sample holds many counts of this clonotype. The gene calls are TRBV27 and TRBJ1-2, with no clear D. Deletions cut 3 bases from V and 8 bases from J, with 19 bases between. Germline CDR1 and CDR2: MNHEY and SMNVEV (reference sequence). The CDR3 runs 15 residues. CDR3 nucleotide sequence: TGTGCCAGCAGTTTCGGGCCCCGCGCGGTCCAAGGCTACACCTTC. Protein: CASSFGPRAVQGYTF.

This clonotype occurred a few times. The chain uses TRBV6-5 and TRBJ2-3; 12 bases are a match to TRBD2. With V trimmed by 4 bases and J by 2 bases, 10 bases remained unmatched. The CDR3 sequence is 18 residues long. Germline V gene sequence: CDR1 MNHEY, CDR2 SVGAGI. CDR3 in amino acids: CASSFSRTSGDHTDTQYF. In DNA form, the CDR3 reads TGTGCCAGCAGTTTTTCCCGGACTAGCGGGGACCACACAGATACGCAGTATTTT.

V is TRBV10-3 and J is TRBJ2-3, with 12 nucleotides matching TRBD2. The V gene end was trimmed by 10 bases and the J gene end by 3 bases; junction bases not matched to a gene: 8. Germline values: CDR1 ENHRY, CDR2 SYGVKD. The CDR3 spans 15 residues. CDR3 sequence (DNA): TGTGCCACCCGACTAGCGGGAGACGGGACAGATACGCAGTATTTT. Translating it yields CATRLAGDGTDTQYF.

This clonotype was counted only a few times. CDR3 loop: CASSRTSFTETQYF. The CDR3 DNA sequence: TGTGCCAGCAGCCGGACTAGTTTTACGGAGACCCAGTACTTC. V gene TRBV6-2 or TRBV6-3 combines with J gene TRBJ2-5, with 7 bases lining up with TRBD2. Germline trimming cut 6 bases from V and 5 bases from J; bases unmatched to any gene: 9. The CDR3 contains 14 residues. Germline lookup yields CDR1 MNHEY and CDR2 SVGEGT.

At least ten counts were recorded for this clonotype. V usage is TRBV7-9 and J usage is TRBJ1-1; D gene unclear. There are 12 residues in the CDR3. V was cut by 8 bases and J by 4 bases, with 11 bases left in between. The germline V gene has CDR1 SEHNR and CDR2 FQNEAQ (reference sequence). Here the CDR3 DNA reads TGTGCCAGCGCAGTGGGTGGCACTGAAGCTTTCTTT. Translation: CASAVGGTEAFF.

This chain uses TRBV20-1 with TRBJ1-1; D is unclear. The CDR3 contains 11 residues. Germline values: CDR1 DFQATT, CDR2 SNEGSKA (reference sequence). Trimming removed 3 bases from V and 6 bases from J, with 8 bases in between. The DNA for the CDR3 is TGCAGTGCTAGGTACGGCCCTGAAGCTTTCTTT. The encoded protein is CSARYGPEAFF.

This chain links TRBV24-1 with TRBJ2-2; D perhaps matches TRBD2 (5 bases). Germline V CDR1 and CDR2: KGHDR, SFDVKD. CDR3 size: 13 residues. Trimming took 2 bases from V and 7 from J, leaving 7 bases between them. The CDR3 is CATSDSRGGELFF. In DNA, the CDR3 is TGTGCCACCAGTGATTCTCGGGGCGGGGAGCTGTTTTTT.

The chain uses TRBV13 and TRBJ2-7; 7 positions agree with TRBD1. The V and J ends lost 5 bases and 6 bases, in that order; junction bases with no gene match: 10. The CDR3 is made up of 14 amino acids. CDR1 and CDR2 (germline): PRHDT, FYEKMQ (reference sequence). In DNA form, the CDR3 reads TGTGCCAGCAGCCCCCGGACAGGCCTGGCCGAGCAGTACTTC. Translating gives CASSPRTGLAEQYF.

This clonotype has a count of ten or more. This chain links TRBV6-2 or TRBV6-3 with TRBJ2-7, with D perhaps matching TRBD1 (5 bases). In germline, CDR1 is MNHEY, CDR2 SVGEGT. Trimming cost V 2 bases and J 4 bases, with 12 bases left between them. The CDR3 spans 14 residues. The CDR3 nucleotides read TGTGCCAGCAGTTACCGGACAAACTCTTACGAGCAGTACTTC. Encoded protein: CASSYRTNSYEQYF.

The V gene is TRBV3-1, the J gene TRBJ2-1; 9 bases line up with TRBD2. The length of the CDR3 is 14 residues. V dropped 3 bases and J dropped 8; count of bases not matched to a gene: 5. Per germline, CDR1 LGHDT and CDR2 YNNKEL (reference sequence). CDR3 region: CASSHERGVDEQFF. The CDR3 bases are TGTGCCAGCAGCCATGAGCGGGGGGTCGATGAGCAGTTCTTC.

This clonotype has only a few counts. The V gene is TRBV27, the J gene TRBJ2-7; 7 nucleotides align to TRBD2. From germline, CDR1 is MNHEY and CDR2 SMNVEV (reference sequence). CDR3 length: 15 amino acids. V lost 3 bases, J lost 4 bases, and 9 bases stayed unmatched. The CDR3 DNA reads TGTGCCAGCAGTTTCCTCTTGGCGGGAGCTTACGAGCAGTACTTC. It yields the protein CASSFLLAGAYEQYF.

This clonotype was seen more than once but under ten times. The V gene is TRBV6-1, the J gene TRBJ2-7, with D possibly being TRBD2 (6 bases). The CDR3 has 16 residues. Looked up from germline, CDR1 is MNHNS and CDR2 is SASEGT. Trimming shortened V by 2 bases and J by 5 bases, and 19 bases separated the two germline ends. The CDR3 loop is CASSETQRESGDEQYF. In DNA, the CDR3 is TGTGCCAGCAGTGAAACCCAACGGGAGTCCGGCGACGAGCAGTACTTC.

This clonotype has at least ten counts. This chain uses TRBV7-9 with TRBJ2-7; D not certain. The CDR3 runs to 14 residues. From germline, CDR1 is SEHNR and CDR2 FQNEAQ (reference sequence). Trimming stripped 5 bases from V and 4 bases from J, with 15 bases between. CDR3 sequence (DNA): TGTGCCAGCAGCCTAGGCCCGGGTCCATACGAGCAGTACTTC. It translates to CASSLGPGPYEQYF.

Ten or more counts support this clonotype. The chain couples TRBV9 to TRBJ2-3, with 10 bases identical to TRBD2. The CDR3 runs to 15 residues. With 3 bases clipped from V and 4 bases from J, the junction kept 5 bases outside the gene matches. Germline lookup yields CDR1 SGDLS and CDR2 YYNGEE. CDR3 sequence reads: CASSASGGVPDTQYF. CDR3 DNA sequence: TGTGCCAGCAGCGCAAGCGGGGGGGTCCCAGATACGCAGTATTTT.

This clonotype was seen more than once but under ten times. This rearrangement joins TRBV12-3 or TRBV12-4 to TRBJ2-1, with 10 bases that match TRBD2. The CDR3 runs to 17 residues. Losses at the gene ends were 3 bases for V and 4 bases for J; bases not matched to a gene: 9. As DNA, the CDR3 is TGTGCCAGCAGTTTGCGGCTAGCGGGAGCAATGTACAATGAGCAGTTCTTC. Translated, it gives CASSLRLAGAMYNEQFF.

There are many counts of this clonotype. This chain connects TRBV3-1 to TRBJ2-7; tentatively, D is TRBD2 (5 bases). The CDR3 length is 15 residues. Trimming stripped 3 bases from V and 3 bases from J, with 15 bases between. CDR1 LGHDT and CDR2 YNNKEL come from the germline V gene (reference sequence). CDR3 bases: TGTGCCAGCAGCCATCCATCCACCGGGAACTACGAGCAGTACTTC. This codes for CASSHPSTGNYEQYF.

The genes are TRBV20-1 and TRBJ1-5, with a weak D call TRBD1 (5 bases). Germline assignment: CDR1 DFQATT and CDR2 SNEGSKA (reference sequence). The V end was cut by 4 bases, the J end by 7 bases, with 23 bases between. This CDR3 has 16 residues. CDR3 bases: TGCAGTGCTACCCCAACTCTTGACAGAGAGGGACAGCCCCAGCATTTT. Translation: CSATPTLDREGQPQHF.

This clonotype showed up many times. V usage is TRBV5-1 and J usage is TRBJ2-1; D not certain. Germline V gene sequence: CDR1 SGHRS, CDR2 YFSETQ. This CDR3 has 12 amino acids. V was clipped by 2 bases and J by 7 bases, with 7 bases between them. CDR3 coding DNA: TGCGCCAGCAGCTTAGAAGAGAATGAGCAGTTCTTC. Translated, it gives CASSLEENEQFF. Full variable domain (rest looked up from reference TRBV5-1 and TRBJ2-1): KAGVTQTPRYLIKTRGQQVTLSCSPISGHRSVSWYQQTPGQGLQFLFEYFSETQRNKGNFPGRFSGRQFSNSRSEMNVSTLELGDSALYLCASSLEENEQFFGPGTRLTVL.

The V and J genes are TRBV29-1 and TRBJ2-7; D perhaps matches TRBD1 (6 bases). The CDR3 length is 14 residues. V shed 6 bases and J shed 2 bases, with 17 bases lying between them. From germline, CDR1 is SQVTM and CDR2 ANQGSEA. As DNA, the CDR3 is TGCAGCGTCCTGTACCGGGACAACCCCTACGAGCAGTACTTC. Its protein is CSVLYRDNPYEQYF.

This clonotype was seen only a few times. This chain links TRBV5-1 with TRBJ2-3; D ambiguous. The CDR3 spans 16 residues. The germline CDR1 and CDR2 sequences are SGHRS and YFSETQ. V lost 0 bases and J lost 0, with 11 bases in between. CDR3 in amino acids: CASSLGESASTDTQYF. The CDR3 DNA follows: TGCGCCAGCAGCTTGGGTGAAAGCGCAAGCACAGATACGCAGTATTTT.

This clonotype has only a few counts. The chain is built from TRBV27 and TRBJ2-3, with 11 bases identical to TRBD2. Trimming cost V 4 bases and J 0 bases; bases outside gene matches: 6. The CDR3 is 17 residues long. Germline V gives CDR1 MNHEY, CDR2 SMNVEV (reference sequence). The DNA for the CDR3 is TGTGCCAGCAGTTACCTCGGGACTAGCGGAAGCACAGATACGCAGTATTTT. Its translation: CASSYLGTSGSTDTQYF.

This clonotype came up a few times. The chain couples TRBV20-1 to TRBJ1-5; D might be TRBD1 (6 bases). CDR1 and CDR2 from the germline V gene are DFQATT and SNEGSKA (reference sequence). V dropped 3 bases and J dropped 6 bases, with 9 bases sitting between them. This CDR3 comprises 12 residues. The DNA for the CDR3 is TGCAGTGCTAGTCCGGGGGCTCAGCCCCAGCATTTT. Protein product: CSASPGAQPQHF.

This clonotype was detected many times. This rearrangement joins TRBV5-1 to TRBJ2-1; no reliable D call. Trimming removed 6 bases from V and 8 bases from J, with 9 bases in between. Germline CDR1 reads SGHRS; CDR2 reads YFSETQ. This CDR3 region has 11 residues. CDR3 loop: CASKVADEQFF. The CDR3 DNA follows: TGCGCCAGCAAGGTGGCCGATGAGCAGTTCTTC.

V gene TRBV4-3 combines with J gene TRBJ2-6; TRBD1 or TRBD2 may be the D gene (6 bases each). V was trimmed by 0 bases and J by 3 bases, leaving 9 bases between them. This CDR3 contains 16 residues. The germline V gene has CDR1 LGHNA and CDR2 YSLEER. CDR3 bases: TGCGCCAGCAGCCAAGAAGGGGGGCATGGGGCCAACGTCCTGACTTTC. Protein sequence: CASSQEGGHGANVLTF.

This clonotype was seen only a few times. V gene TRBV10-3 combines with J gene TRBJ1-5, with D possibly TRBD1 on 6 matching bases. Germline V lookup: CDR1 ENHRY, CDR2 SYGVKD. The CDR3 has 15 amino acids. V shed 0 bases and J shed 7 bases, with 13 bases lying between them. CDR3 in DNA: TGTGCCATCAGTGAGTCTCGGGGGCTACAGCAGCCCCAGCATTTT. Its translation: CAISESRGLQQPQHF.